This T cell receptor beta chain derives from a study of early T cells in non-severe SARS-CoV-2 infection (dated by TCRdb to about 2021). Background on the whole study: Because TCR sequencing relied on bulk RNA taken from unsorted whole blood, pairing of alpha and beta chains was not possible. What the research found in general, with its limitations: VDJdb matching was skewed toward anti-spike CD8 responses and likely underestimated virus-specific expansions by missing private and CD4 specificities.

The CDR1 and CDR2 encoded by the germline V gene (reference sequence) are LGHDT and YNNKEL. Trimming leaves V shorter by 6 bases and J shorter by 11 bases, with the junction holding 10 bases beyond the gene matches. The CDR3 runs 14 amino acids, cysteine and phenylalanine included. Kept here is only the CDR3 DNA, which spans 42 bases and is read in frame from base 1. A few counts support this clonotype. What antigen it recognizes has not been identified. Base qualities are not provided; no much larger clone lies one nucleotide away. Library preparation employed 5' RACE. The instrument given in TCRdb is NextSeq 500. The TCR library protocol attached unique molecular identifiers to individual cDNA molecules to correct for sequencing error and PCR bias. Both TCR alpha and beta chains were sequenced, and tight co-correlation was observed between alpha and beta sequence abundances in each sample. The source study handled its data this way. Decombinator V4 was used to perform V gene, J gene and CDR3 annotation of TCR sequences. TCRs were defined as expanded if a significant change between any two time points was detected under a Poisson model with p below 0.0001. TCR abundances were normalised to the total number of TCRs sequenced per sample and were expressed as counts per million. TRAV1-2 paired with TRAJ12, TRAJ20 or TRAJ33 defined MAIT TCRs, while TRAV10 paired with TRAJ18 defined iNKT TCRs. VDJdb, accessed 1 November 2021, was searched for CMV, EBV and SARS-CoV-2 annotated TCRs, with TCRs annotated for multiple antigens excluded. In TCRdb, the public reads were trimmed at Q25 with fastp and aligned with MiXCR, with productive beta chains retained. Every distinct CDR3 protein forms one entry, paired with its most common genes and DNA. The V and J calls and clone size come from TCRdb's table, not from the authors' own analysis. The sample contains more than 45,000 distinct CDR3 sequences, 9.5% to 15% of them found a single time. The ten biggest clones cover 3.5% to 4.5% of the sample.

The study was a case-control design nested within a healthcare worker cohort in London, UK, with weekly nasopharyngeal swab PCR tests and blood sampling. Between 23 and 31 March 2020, the week of the UK lockdown, healthcare workers were enrolled and then followed up weekly for as long as 16 weeks. Sequences were obtained from whole blood. The V and J segments used are TRBV3-1 and TRBJ2-2, and 9 bases in between align with TRBD1. The clonotype originates from an adult who was a healthcare worker with PCR-confirmed SARS-CoV-2 infection or an uninfected control (not recorded which). The CDR3: CASSPSTGGGELFF. The DNA sequence is TGTGCCAGCAGTCCCTCGACAGGGGGGGGAGAGCTGTTTTTT.